This entry is about one T cell receptor beta chain. Antigen unknown. TCRdb reprocessed the 5' RACE reads with MiXCR, giving one entry per CDR3 protein. The sample contains 300,000 to 400,000 distinct CDR3 sequences, 9% to 15% of which appear only once. The data belong to a study of identical twins. CDR3 length: 14 residues. In germline, CDR1 is MNHEY, CDR2 SMNVEV (reference sequence). V shed 6 bases and J shed 3 bases, with 14 bases lying between them. Study conclusions and caveats: A lower insertion count was a feature of abundant cord blood beta clonotypes, with no such feature in memory repertoires. Out-of-frame beta chain sequences displayed weaker excess sharing between twins.

These same data were also listed under a study on yellow fever vaccine responses in identical twins. As reported in that work: Reportedly, twins' vaccine T cell responses looked partly convergent and partly personalized.

The sequenced sample was CD8+ T cells sorted from blood. This chain connects TRBV27 to TRBJ1-1; D may be TRBD1 (6 bases). The TCR sequence derives from a woman aged 18-29 years in good health. The DNA for the CDR3 is TGTGCCAGCAGCCTGTTCAGGGGATACACTGAAGCTTTCTTT. The encoded protein is CASSLFRGYTEAFF.